A single sample gave rise to the 3 T cell receptor beta chains below, sequenced in a study of early T cells in non-severe SARS-CoV-2 infection. TCRdb ran MiXCR on the 5' RACE reads and lists one entry per CDR3 protein. The sample yields tens of thousands of distinct CDR3 sequences, 16% seen once. This specimen consisted of whole blood, obtained at baseline. Receptor source: an adult who was a healthcare worker with PCR-confirmed SARS-CoV-2 infection or an uninfected control (not recorded which).

This clonotype was counted only a few times. The chain is built from TRBV5-4 and TRBJ1-1, with no clear D. Between the trimmed V and J ends, which lost 7 bases and 4 bases, there was a span of 8 bases. This CDR3 is built from 11 residues. The germline V gene encodes CDR1 SGHNT and CDR2 YYREEE (reference sequence). The CDR3 spells CASGMSTEAFF. The CDR3 region has the DNA TGTGCCAGCGGCATGAGCACTGAAGCTTTCTTT.

This chain connects TRBV7-9 to TRBJ2-7; the D is unclear. The CDR3 runs 13 residues. The germline V gene has CDR1 SEHNR and CDR2 FQNEAQ (reference sequence). Trimming stripped 2 bases from V and 5 bases from J, with 10 bases between. In DNA form, the CDR3 reads TGTGCCAGCAGCTTATTGCCGACCCACGAGCAGTACTTC. Its translation is CASSLLPTHEQYF.

This clonotype has just a few counts. The chain recombines TRBV5-1 with TRBJ1-4, with 8 bases aligning to TRBD1. Unmatched junction bases numbered 3, after V lost 2 bases and J lost 0 bases. CDR1 and CDR2 from the germline V gene are SGHRS and YFSETQ. The CDR3 consists of 16 residues. CDR3 sequence: CASSLRTGTTNEKLFF. CDR3 sequence (DNA): TGCGCCAGCAGCTTACGGACAGGGACAACTAATGAAAAACTGTTTTTT. Based on the CDR3 plus reference TRBV5-1 and TRBJ1-4, the full variable domain is KAGVTQTPRYLIKTRGQQVTLSCSPISGHRSVSWYQQTPGQGLQFLFEYFSETQRNKGNFPGRFSGRQFSNSRSEMNVSTLELGDSALYLCASSLRTGTTNEKLFFGSGTQLSVL.